This TCR beta chain came from a study of vaccination and CD4 T cells after COVID-19. As to treatment: approximately 9-day PBMC culture with coronavirus spike peptide pools or control peptides (ViraFEST assay). CDR3 length equals 13 residues. Germline V CDR1 and CDR2: MNHNS, SASEGT. Trimming removed 7 bases from V and 2 bases from J, with 11 bases in between. A note on this clonotype: The antigen is undetermined.

The Oncomine TCR Beta short-read assay was applied to DNA of cultured CD4+ T cells. One entry per CDR3 protein, called by TCRdb with MiXCR from the PCR reads. The repertoire has about 15,000 distinct CDR3 sequences, approximately 52% of them found once; the top ten carry 7.2%. This receptor was identified in a human donor who had recovered from COVID-19. The genes are TRBV6-1 and TRBJ1-2, with D unresolved. The specimen was CD4+ T cells from blood, cultured in vitro. This CDR3 is CASTPARNYGYTF. The CDR3 region has the DNA TGTGCCAGCACCCCCGCACGGAACTATGGCTACACCTTC.